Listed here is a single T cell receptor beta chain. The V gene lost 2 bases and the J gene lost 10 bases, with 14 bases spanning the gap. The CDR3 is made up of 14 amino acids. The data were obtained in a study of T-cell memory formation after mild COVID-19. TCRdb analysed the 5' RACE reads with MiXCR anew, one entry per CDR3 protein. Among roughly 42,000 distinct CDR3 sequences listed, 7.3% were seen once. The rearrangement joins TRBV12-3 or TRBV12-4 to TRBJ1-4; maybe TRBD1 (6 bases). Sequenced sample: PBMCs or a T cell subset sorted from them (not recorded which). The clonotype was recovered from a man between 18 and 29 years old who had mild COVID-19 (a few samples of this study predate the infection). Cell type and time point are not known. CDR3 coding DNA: TGTGCCAGCAGTTTATCGGGGGCAGGTGGAAAACTGTTTTTT. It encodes CASSLSGAGGKLFF.